This entry describes one T cell receptor (beta chain). Its antigen is unidentified. Using immunoSEQ multiplex PCR, the repertoire was profiled, and TCRdb retains in-frame clones only, with some absent. This table has around 40,000 clones, roughly three quarters appearing once. This sample was included in a study of chemoradiotherapy in HPV16-positive cancers. Study in general: Candidate HPV-specific clones and shared TCR motifs came from a couple of HPV16-positive patients.

Repertoires were sampled repeatedly during chemoradiotherapy. Findings and caveats of the study: For HPV16-positive patients, expanding HPV-responsive T cells associated with longer recurrence-free survival. Candidate HPV-specific clones and E7-related TCR motifs grew in tumor during treatment.

The CDR3 is made up of 14 amino acids. V gave up 5 bases and J gave up 3 bases, with 11 bases separating them. The germline V gene encodes CDR1 SGHTA and CDR2 FQGTGA. The sequencing used blood, collected from a patient who underwent chemoradiotherapy. The receptor was isolated from a human donor with HPV-associated anogenital cancer. J is TRBJ2-1 and V is TRBV7-3; possibly TRBD1 for D (5 bases). CDR3 amino acids: CASSLDTYYNEQFF. The CDR3 region has the DNA TGTGCCAGCAGCCTGGACACATACTACAATGAGCAGTTCTTC.